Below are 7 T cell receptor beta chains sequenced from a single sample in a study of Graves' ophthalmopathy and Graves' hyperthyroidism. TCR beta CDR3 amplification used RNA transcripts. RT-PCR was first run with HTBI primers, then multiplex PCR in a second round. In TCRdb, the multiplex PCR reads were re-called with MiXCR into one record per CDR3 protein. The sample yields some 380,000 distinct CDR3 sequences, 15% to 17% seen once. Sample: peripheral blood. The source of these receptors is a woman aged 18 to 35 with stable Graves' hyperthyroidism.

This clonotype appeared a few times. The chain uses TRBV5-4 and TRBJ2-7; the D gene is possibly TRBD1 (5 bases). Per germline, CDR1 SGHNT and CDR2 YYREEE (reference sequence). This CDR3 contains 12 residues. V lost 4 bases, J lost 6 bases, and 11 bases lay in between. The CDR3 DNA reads TGTGCCAGCAGCCCCGACAGAGGCGAGCAGTACTTC. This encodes CASSPDRGEQYF.

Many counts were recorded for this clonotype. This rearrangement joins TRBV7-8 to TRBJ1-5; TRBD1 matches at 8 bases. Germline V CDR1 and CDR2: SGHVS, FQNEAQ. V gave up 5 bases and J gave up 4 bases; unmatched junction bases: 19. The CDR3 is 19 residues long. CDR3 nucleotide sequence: TGTGCCAGCAGCGTTAGCTACAAGACGGGAGGACAGGGTAATCAGCCCCAGCATTTT. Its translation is CASSVSYKTGGQGNQPQHF.

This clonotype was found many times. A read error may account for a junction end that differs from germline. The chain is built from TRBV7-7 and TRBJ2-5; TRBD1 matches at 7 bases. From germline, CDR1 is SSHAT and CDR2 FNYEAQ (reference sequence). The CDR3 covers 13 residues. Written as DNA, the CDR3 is TGTGCTAGCAGCTTCGGGACAGAAGAGACCCAGTACTTC. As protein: CASSFGTEETQYF.

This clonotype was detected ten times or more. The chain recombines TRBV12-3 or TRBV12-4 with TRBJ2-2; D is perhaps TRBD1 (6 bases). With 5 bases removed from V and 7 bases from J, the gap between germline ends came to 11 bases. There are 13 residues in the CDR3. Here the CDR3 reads CASSPGVYGELFF. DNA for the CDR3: TGTGCCAGCAGTCCAGGGGTCTACGGGGAGCTGTTTTTT.

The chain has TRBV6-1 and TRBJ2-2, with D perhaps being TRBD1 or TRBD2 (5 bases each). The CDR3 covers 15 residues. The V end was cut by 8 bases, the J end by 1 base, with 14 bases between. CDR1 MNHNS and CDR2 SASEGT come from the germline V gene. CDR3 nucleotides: TGTGCCAGCCGTCTTAGGGGACGGAACACCGGGGAGCTGTTTTTT. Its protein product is CASRLRGRNTGELFF.

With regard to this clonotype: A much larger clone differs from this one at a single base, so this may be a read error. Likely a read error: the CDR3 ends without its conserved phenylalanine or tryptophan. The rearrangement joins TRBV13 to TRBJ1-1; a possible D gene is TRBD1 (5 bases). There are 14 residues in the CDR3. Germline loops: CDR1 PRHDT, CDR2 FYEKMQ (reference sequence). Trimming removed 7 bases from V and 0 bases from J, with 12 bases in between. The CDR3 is CASTPAGLNTEAFV. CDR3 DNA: TGTGCCAGCACCCCTGCGGGGCTGAACACTGAAGCTTTCGTT.

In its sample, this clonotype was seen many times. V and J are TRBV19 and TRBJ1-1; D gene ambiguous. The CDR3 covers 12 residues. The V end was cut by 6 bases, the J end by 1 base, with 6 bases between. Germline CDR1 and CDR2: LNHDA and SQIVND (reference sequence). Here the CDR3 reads CASRAWNTEAFF. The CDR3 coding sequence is TGTGCCAGTAGAGCCTGGAACACTGAAGCTTTCTTT. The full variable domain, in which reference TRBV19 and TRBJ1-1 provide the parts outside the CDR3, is DGGITQSPKYLFRKEGQNVTLSCEQNLNHDAMYWYRQDPGQGLRLIYYSQIVNDFQKGDIAEGYSVSREKKESFPLTVTSAQKNPTAFYLCASRAWNTEAFFGQGTRLTVV.